The 13 T cell receptor beta chains listed next were all sequenced from one sample in a study of blood T cell repertoires in COVID-19 (dated by TCRdb to the early 2020s). Libraries were constructed by the immunoSEQ multiplex PCR assay. TCRdb holds this immuneACCESS table with in-frame rearrangements only. Some clones are missing; in checked studies, unresolved V genes explain under half, and the rest has no known cause. Counted in this sample were about 200,000 clones; approximately 82% of them appeared once. Roughly an eighth of the sample belongs to the ten largest clones. Sequenced: peripheral blood. The receptors come from a human donor in a cohort sampled during active COVID-19.

V is TRBV19 and J is TRBJ1-2, with 7 bases aligning to TRBD1. The trim removed 1 base at V and 4 bases at J, leaving 6 bases unmatched. Germline values: CDR1 LNHDA, CDR2 SQIVND (reference sequence). The CDR3 loop spans 15 amino acids. CDR3 bases: TGTGCCAGTAGTATAGGACAGGGCAACATCTATGGCTACACCTTC. Its translation is CASSIGQGNIYGYTF.

This chain joins TRBV5-6 and TRBJ2-1; D is unresolved. V lost 1 base, J lost 5 bases, and 10 bases lay in between. The CDR3 consists of 14 residues. Germline CDR1 SGHDT, CDR2 YYEEEE. CDR3 sequence reads: CASSLYRFNNEQFF. The CDR3 nucleotides read TGTGCCAGCAGCTTGTACAGATTCAACAATGAGCAGTTCTTC.

The V gene is TRBV23-1, the J gene TRBJ2-5; D is possibly TRBD2 (6 bases). TRBV23-1 qualifies as an ORF whose function is uncertain. CDR3 size: 15 residues. V lost 6 bases and J 1 base, leaving 15 bases between the germline ends. The CDR3 loop reads CASSETLASQETQYF. The CDR3 region has the DNA TGCGCCAGCAGCGAAACACTAGCTTCCCAAGAGACCCAGTACTTC.

The V and J genes are TRBV20-1 and TRBJ2-1; possible D gene TRBD2, 5 bases. Germline values: CDR1 DFQATT, CDR2 SNEGSKA (reference sequence). The CDR3 has 15 residues. Trimming pared 3 bases from V and 3 bases from J, leaving 15 bases between. The DNA of the CDR3 is TGCAGTGCTAGTTCCTGGACTGAGGACTACAATGAGCAGTTCTTC. Its protein product is CSASSWTEDYNEQFF.

The CDR3 sequence: CASSRQGETQYF. CDR3 nucleotide sequence: TGTGCCAGCAGTAGACAGGGGGAGACCCAGTACTTC. The chain has TRBV6-5 and TRBJ2-5; 8 bases map to TRBD1. The CDR3 loop spans 12 amino acids. V was pared by 5 bases and J by 5 bases, with 1 base of the junction left unmatched. Germline CDR1 reads MNHEY; CDR2 reads SVGAGI.

The chain links TRBV5-4 to TRBJ2-5; 10 positions match TRBD2. Germline V lookup: CDR1 SGHNT, CDR2 YYREEE (reference sequence). V lost 4 bases to trimming and J lost 5 bases; unmatched junction nucleotides: 8. This CDR3 contains 15 residues. CDR3 DNA: TGTGCCAGCAGCCTGAGAGCGGGAGGGCCGGAGACCCAGTACTTC. Translation gives CASSLRAGGPETQYF.

This rearrangement joins TRBV30 to TRBJ2-7, with D possibly being TRBD1 (6 bases). Germline V gene sequence: CDR1 GTSNPN, CDR2 SVGIG (reference sequence). V lost 5 bases to trimming and J lost 7 bases, with 15 bases between them. This CDR3 is built from 12 residues. The CDR3, as DNA: TGTGCCTGGCAACAGGGTACGTGGGAGCAGTACTTC. Translated, it gives CAWQQGTWEQYF.

The chain carries TRBV4-2 and TRBJ2-7; perhaps TRBD1 as D (5 bases). Deletions cut 0 bases from V and 3 bases from J, with 9 bases between. This CDR3 has 14 amino acids. CDR1 is LGHNA, CDR2 YNFKEQ, per germline. The CDR3: CASSQEQEIYEQYF. The CDR3, as DNA: TGTGCCAGCAGCCAAGAACAGGAGATCTACGAGCAGTACTTC.

The chain is built from TRBV30 and TRBJ2-1; weak D call: TRBD2 (7 bases). Germline V gene data show CDR1 as GTSNPN and CDR2 as SVGIG (reference sequence). The V end was cut by 8 bases, the J end by 5 bases, with 25 bases between. The CDR3 length is 16 residues. CDR3 region: CAGFPVLGGGHNEQFF. CDR3 nucleotide sequence: TGTGCCGGATTCCCCGTTTTGGGCGGGGGCCACAATGAGCAGTTCTTC.

This clone was detected once. This chain connects TRBV24-1 to TRBJ2-1; TRBD1 matches at 9 bases. CDR3 length equals 16 residues. J gave up 3 bases and V 4 bases, and 6 bases lay outside the gene matches. Germline V gene sequence: CDR1 KGHDR, CDR2 SFDVKD. CDR3 DNA sequence: TGTGCCACCAGTGACCCAACAGGGGGCGTCTACAATGAGCAGTTCTTC. Translation: CATSDPTGGVYNEQFF.

This clone was seen a few times. The CDR3 DNA is TGTGCCAGCAGTTTAGTGACTAGCGGGTACACCTACGAGCAGTACTTC. Residues: CASSLVTSGYTYEQYF. The chain employs TRBV28 and TRBJ2-7, with 10 bases fitting TRBD2. Trimming at V came to 2 bases and at J to 2 bases, leaving 6 bases not matched to a gene. The CDR3 runs 16 residues. Germline-derived CDR1 and CDR2 are MDHEN and SYDVKM.

This chain links TRBV29-1 with TRBJ2-1; 11 bases fit TRBD1. Germline V gene data show CDR1 as SQVTM and CDR2 as ANQGSEA. CDR3 length: 14 amino acids. V lost 5 bases, J lost 4 bases, and 4 bases stayed unmatched. The CDR3 region has the DNA TGCAGCGTTCAGGACAGGGGGCTTTACAATGAGCAGTTCTTC. This translates into CSVQDRGLYNEQFF.

The chain recombines TRBV10-3 with TRBJ2-5; TRBD2 matches 7 bases. Germline CDR1 is ENHRY and CDR2 is SYGVKD. CDR3 length equals 13 residues. V shed 4 bases, J shed 4 bases, and the junction held 3 bases outside the gene matches. The CDR3 DNA reads as TGTGCCATCAGTGGAGCGGGATCAGAGACCCAGTACTTC. Its protein is CAISGAGSETQYF.